This T cell receptor (beta chain) appears in the sequencing data of a study of blood T cell repertoires in COVID-19. As for the study in general: Specimens from acute and convalescent COVID-19 originated in the United States, Italy and Spain. T cells, B-cell-depleted T cells, or PBMCs supplied cDNA or gDNA.

Source study methods: Amplified reference gene primers provided the basis for estimating nucleated cell counts. The protocol was immunoSEQ multiplex PCR, while the TCRdb copy is restricted to in-frame clones and leaves out a portion. The V and J calls and clone size were taken over from that table, and D and trimming were inferred from the DNA. The table shows 120,000 or so clones, with almost 80% occurring only once. J lost 2 bases, V lost 4 bases, and 2 bases had no gene match. This CDR3 is built from 15 residues. Germline V gives CDR1 MRHNA, CDR2 SNTAGT. V is TRBV6-4 and J is TRBJ2-3, with 11 bases lining up with TRBD2. The receptor was derived from a human donor in a cohort sampled during active COVID-19. Sequencing was done on a sample of peripheral blood. The CDR3 nucleotides are TGTGCCAGCAGTGTGACTAGCGGGGACACAGATACGCAGTATTTT. The encoded protein is CASSVTSGDTDTQYF.